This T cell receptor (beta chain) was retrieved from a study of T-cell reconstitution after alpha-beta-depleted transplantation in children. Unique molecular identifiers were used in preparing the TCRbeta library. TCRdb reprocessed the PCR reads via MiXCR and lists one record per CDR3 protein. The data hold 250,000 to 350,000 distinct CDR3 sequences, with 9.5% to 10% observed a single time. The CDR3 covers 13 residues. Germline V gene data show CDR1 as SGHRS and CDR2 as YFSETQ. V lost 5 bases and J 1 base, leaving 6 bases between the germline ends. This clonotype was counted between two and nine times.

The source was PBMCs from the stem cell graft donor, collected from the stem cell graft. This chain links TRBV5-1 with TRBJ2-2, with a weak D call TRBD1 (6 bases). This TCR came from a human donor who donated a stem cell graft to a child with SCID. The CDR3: CASRTGNTGELFF. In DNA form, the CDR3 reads TGCGCCAGCAGGACAGGGAACACCGGGGAGCTGTTTTTT.